This TCR beta chain was found in a study of OX40 agonist ivuxolimab in advanced cancers. About the research overall: Patients were dosed with the agonistic anti-OX40 (CD134) antibody ivuxolimab. Patients treated during dose escalation were battling hepatocellular carcinoma, melanoma, renal cell or head and neck cancer. Study results and limitations: Relative to CD4+ cells, CD8+ T cells on average had more expanded clones.

The CDR3 is 16 amino acids. The germline CDR1 and CDR2 sequences are LNHDA and SQIVND (reference sequence). The V end lost 4 bases, the J end lost 5 bases, and 21 bases lay between the germline ends. Comment on this clone: No antigen is known for it. Other DNA sequences within the sample encode an identical CDR3.

This table comes from immunoSEQ multiplex PCR, and its TCRdb copy is limited to in-frame clones, with some not included. The table includes tens of thousands of clones, about 85% detected once. The chain combines TRBV19 with TRBJ2-7, with D tentatively TRBD1 (5 bases). This specimen was CD4+ or CD8+ T cells sorted from blood, taken in a trial of the OX40 agonist ivuxolimab. This clonotype originated in an adult with an advanced solid tumor such as melanoma, head and neck, liver or kidney cancer. In DNA form, the CDR3 reads TGTGCCAGTAGTACACCTACCCAGGGTGCGAAGGACGAGCAGTACTTC. This codes for CASSTPTQGAKDEQYF.